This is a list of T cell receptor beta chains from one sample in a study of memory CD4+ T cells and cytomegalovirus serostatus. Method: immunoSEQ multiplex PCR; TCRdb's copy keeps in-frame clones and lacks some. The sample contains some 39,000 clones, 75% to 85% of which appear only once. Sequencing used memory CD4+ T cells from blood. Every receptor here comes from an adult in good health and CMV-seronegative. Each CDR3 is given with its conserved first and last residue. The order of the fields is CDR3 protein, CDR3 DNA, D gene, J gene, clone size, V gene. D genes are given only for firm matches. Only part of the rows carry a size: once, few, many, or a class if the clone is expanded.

CDR3aa: CASSIARAAPYNEQFF
CDR3nt: TGTGCCAGTAGTATAGCTAGGGCAGCCCCCTACAATGAGCAGTTCTTC
d_gene: .
j_gene: TRBJ2-1
abundance: .
v_gene: TRBV19

CDR3aa: CASSQGHMNTGELFF
CDR3nt: TGCGCCAGCAGCCAGGGACATATGAACACCGGGGAGCTGTTTTTT
d_gene: .
j_gene: TRBJ2-2
abundance: .
v_gene: TRBV5-1

CDR3aa: CASSLTSRLGEQYF
CDR3nt: TGTGCCAGCAGTTTAACTAGCAGACTCGGTGAGCAGTACTTC
d_gene: .
j_gene: TRBJ2-7
abundance: .
v_gene: TRBV2

CDR3aa: CASSGGGDTQYF
CDR3nt: TGTGCCAGCAGTGGGGGGGGAGATACGCAGTATTTT
d_gene: TRBD2
j_gene: TRBJ2-3
abundance: .
v_gene: TRBV2

CDR3aa: CASSLGLGGMDTEAFF
CDR3nt: TGTGCCAGCAGCTTGGGTTTGGGGGGCATGGACACTGAAGCTTTCTTT
d_gene: .
j_gene: TRBJ1-1
abundance: .
v_gene: TRBV5-6

CDR3aa: CASSPTQGGNEQFF
CDR3nt: TGTGCCAGCAGCCCGACTCAGGGGGGGAATGAGCAGTTCTTC
d_gene: .
j_gene: TRBJ2-1
abundance: .
v_gene: TRBV7-8

CDR3aa: CASSLAGNRNSPLHF
CDR3nt: TGTGCCAGCAGCTTAGCGGGAAACAGGAATTCACCCCTCCACTTT
d_gene: .
j_gene: TRBJ1-6
abundance: .
v_gene: TRBV7-9

CDR3aa: CASSPSGYGYTF
CDR3nt: TGTGCCAGCAGTCCGTCCGGCTATGGCTACACCTTC
d_gene: .
j_gene: TRBJ1-2
abundance: .
v_gene: TRBV27

CDR3aa: CASSLPQGIYGYTF
CDR3nt: TGTGCCAGCAGTTTACCACAAGGGATCTATGGCTACACCTTC
d_gene: .
j_gene: TRBJ1-2
abundance: .
v_gene: TRBV28

CDR3aa: CASSLWDRAQPQHF
CDR3nt: TGTGCCAGCAGCTTGTGGGACAGGGCTCAGCCCCAGCATTTT
d_gene: TRBD1
j_gene: TRBJ1-5
abundance: .
v_gene: TRBV5-6

CDR3aa: CASSTTESNEQFF
CDR3nt: TGCGCCAGCAGCACCACCGAAAGTAATGAGCAGTTCTTC
d_gene: .
j_gene: TRBJ2-1
abundance: .
v_gene: TRBV5-1

CDR3aa: CASSLIAGGSDEQFF
CDR3nt: TGTGCCAGCAGCTTAATCGCAGGCGGGAGCGATGAGCAGTTCTTC
d_gene: TRBD2
j_gene: TRBJ2-1
abundance: .
v_gene: TRBV7-3

CDR3aa: CASSSQRLGNQHQPQHF
CDR3nt: TGTGCCAGCAGCTCCCAGCGCCTCGGTAATCAGCATCAGCCCCAGCATTTT
d_gene: .
j_gene: TRBJ1-5
abundance: .
v_gene: TRBV7-2

CDR3aa: CAIRGQQETQYF
CDR3nt: TGTGCCATCCGGGGACAGCAAGAGACCCAGTACTTC
d_gene: TRBD1
j_gene: TRBJ2-5
abundance: .
v_gene: TRBV10-3

CDR3aa: CASSLNGWTDKTGELFF
CDR3nt: TGTGCCAGCAGCTTAAATGGCTGGACAGATAAGACCGGGGAGCTGTTTTTT
d_gene: .
j_gene: TRBJ2-2
abundance: .
v_gene: TRBV7-3

CDR3aa: CASSDFRGTEAFF
CDR3nt: TGTGCCAGCAGTGACTTTAGGGGTACTGAAGCTTTCTTT
d_gene: .
j_gene: TRBJ1-1
abundance: .
v_gene: TRBV25-1

CDR3aa: CASSAPGDRGNQPQHF
CDR3nt: TGTGCCAGCAGCGCCCCTGGGGACAGGGGAAATCAGCCCCAGCATTTT
d_gene: TRBD1
j_gene: TRBJ1-5
abundance: .
v_gene: TRBV7-9

CDR3aa: CASSLNGGWSSLHF
CDR3nt: TGTGCCAGCAGCTTGAATGGGGGGTGGTCGTCCCTCCACTTT
d_gene: .
j_gene: TRBJ1-6
abundance: .
v_gene: TRBV5-4

CDR3aa: CASKRDSTTGELFF
CDR3nt: TGTGCCAGCAAGCGAGACTCAACTACTGGGGAGCTGTTTTTT
d_gene: .
j_gene: TRBJ2-2
abundance: .
v_gene: TRBV6-1

CDR3aa: CASSHLGVGGASNGYTF
CDR3nt: TGTGCCAGCAGCCATCTGGGTGTGGGGGGCGCATCAAATGGCTACACCTTC
d_gene: .
j_gene: TRBJ1-2
abundance: .
v_gene: TRBV5-6

CDR3aa: CASSQAAADEQFF
CDR3nt: TGCGCCAGCAGCCAAGCGGCCGCAGATGAGCAGTTCTTC
d_gene: .
j_gene: TRBJ2-1
abundance: .
v_gene: TRBV4-1

CDR3aa: CASSLTQGALTDSPLHF
CDR3nt: TGTGCCAGCAGCCTTACACAGGGGGCGCTTACCGATTCACCCCTCCACTTT
d_gene: TRBD1
j_gene: TRBJ1-6
abundance: few
v_gene: TRBV2

CDR3aa: CASSFGSTGFDNQPQHF
CDR3nt: TGTGCCAGCAGCTTTGGATCTACAGGGTTTGACAATCAGCCCCAGCATTTT
d_gene: .
j_gene: TRBJ1-5
abundance: .
v_gene: TRBV7-2

CDR3aa: CASSPRGGVAYEQYF
CDR3nt: TGTGCCAGCAGCCCCCGGGGAGGAGTAGCCTACGAGCAGTACTTC
d_gene: .
j_gene: TRBJ2-7
abundance: .
v_gene: TRBV9

CDR3aa: CAWSVWGAPSGANVLTF
CDR3nt: TGTGCCTGGAGTGTATGGGGGGCGCCTTCTGGGGCCAACGTCCTGACTTTC
d_gene: .
j_gene: TRBJ2-6
abundance: .
v_gene: TRBV30

CDR3aa: CASSLARGQKTGELFF
CDR3nt: TGTGCCAGCAGCTTAGCCAGGGGACAGAAGACCGGGGAGCTGTTTTTT
d_gene: TRBD1
j_gene: TRBJ2-2
abundance: .
v_gene: TRBV7-8

CDR3aa: CASSSEPGELFF
CDR3nt: TGTGCCAGCAGCTCCGAACCCGGGGAGCTGTTTTTT
d_gene: .
j_gene: TRBJ2-2
abundance: .
v_gene: TRBV7-3

CDR3aa: CSASPAYEQYF
CDR3nt: TGCAGTGCTAGTCCCGCCTACGAGCAGTACTTC
d_gene: .
j_gene: TRBJ2-7
abundance: few
v_gene: TRBV20-1

CDR3aa: CASSKGTLNTEAFF
CDR3nt: TGTGCCAGCTCCAAGGGGACATTGAACACTGAAGCTTTCTTT
d_gene: .
j_gene: TRBJ1-1
abundance: .
v_gene: TRBV5-1

CDR3aa: CATSGKDSRRSYEQYF
CDR3nt: TGTGCCACCAGCGGAAAAGACAGCAGGCGTTCCTACGAGCAGTACTTC
d_gene: .
j_gene: TRBJ2-7
abundance: .
v_gene: TRBV15

CDR3aa: CASSLMDHNEQFF
CDR3nt: TGTGCCAGCAGCTTGATGGATCACAATGAGCAGTTCTTC
d_gene: .
j_gene: TRBJ2-1
abundance: .
v_gene: TRBV7-8

CDR3aa: CASNGGTGNSPLHF
CDR3nt: TGTGCCAGCAACGGAGGGACAGGTAATTCACCCCTCCACTTT
d_gene: TRBD1
j_gene: TRBJ1-6
abundance: .
v_gene: TRBV2

CDR3aa: CASRISQNTEAFF
CDR3nt: TGTGCCAGCAGAATCTCGCAGAACACTGAAGCTTTCTTT
d_gene: .
j_gene: TRBJ1-1
abundance: .
v_gene: TRBV6-6

CDR3aa: CSAGTSPFGDTIYF
CDR3nt: TGCAGCGCCGGGACCTCTCCGTTTGGCGACACCATATATTTT
d_gene: .
j_gene: TRBJ1-3
abundance: few
v_gene: TRBV29-1

CDR3aa: CAISERGDEQYF
CDR3nt: TGTGCCATCAGTGAAAGGGGGGACGAGCAGTACTTC
d_gene: .
j_gene: TRBJ2-7
abundance: .
v_gene: TRBV10-3

CDR3aa: CANSAASDQPQHF
CDR3nt: TGTGCCAACTCGGCGGCATCCGATCAGCCCCAGCATTTT
d_gene: .
j_gene: TRBJ1-5
abundance: .
v_gene: TRBV10-3

CDR3aa: CASRTGQSEKLFF
CDR3nt: TGTGCCAGCAGAACGGGACAGAGTGAAAAACTGTTTTTT
d_gene: TRBD1
j_gene: TRBJ1-4
abundance: .
v_gene: TRBV28

CDR3aa: CASSPEGPLSGNTIYF
CDR3nt: TGTGCCAGCTCACCAGAGGGACCCCTCTCTGGAAACACCATATATTTT
d_gene: .
j_gene: TRBJ1-3
abundance: .
v_gene: TRBV18

CDR3aa: CASSAWDTGELFF
CDR3nt: TGTGCCAGTAGCGCCTGGGACACCGGGGAGCTGTTTTTT
d_gene: .
j_gene: TRBJ2-2
abundance: .
v_gene: TRBV19

CDR3aa: CASSLGTALYGYTF
CDR3nt: TGTGCCAGCAGCTTAGGAACGGCTCTCTATGGCTACACCTTC
d_gene: .
j_gene: TRBJ1-2
abundance: .
v_gene: TRBV7-8

CDR3aa: CASSLDPTNTQYF
CDR3nt: TGCGCCAGCAGCTTGGACCCTACAAATACCCAGTACTTC
d_gene: .
j_gene: TRBJ2-5
abundance: .
v_gene: TRBV5-1

CDR3aa: CASSLDQGEYGYTF
CDR3nt: TGTGCCAGCAGCTTAGACCAAGGGGAGTATGGCTACACCTTC
d_gene: .
j_gene: TRBJ1-2
abundance: .
v_gene: TRBV7-8

CDR3aa: CAWSVGSGGARDTQYF
CDR3nt: TGTGCCTGGAGTGTAGGCAGCGGGGGGGCGAGAGATACGCAGTATTTT
d_gene: TRBD2
j_gene: TRBJ2-3
abundance: medium-sized
v_gene: TRBV30

CDR3aa: CASSGDANEQFF
CDR3nt: TGTGCCAGCAGTGGGGACGCTAATGAGCAGTTCTTC
d_gene: .
j_gene: TRBJ2-1
abundance: .
v_gene: TRBV2

CDR3aa: CASSSGPPHYSGYTF
CDR3nt: TGTGCCAGCAGTTCAGGGCCGCCCCATTATAGTGGCTACACCTTC
d_gene: .
j_gene: TRBJ1-2
abundance: .
v_gene: TRBV6-5

CDR3aa: CASSLVGGANEKLFF
CDR3nt: TGCGCCAGCAGCTTGGTGGGGGGGGCTAATGAAAAACTGTTTTTT
d_gene: .
j_gene: TRBJ1-4
abundance: .
v_gene: TRBV5-1

CDR3aa: CASRKTSTDTQYF
CDR3nt: TGTGCCAGCAGGAAGACGAGCACAGATACGCAGTATTTT
d_gene: .
j_gene: TRBJ2-3
abundance: .
v_gene: TRBV27

CDR3aa: CAWSVQFPGGRSPLHF
CDR3nt: TGTGCCTGGAGTGTACAATTTCCAGGGGGTCGTTCACCCCTCCACTTT
d_gene: TRBD1
j_gene: TRBJ1-6
abundance: .
v_gene: TRBV30

CDR3aa: CASSPGGGSSYNEQFF
CDR3nt: TGTGCCAGTAGTCCGGGTGGGGGGAGCTCCTACAATGAGCAGTTCTTC
d_gene: .
j_gene: TRBJ2-1
abundance: few
v_gene: TRBV19

CDR3aa: CASSPEWDATDTQYF
CDR3nt: TGTGCCAGCAGCCCGGAATGGGACGCGACAGATACGCAGTATTTT
d_gene: .
j_gene: TRBJ2-3
abundance: .
v_gene: TRBV5-4

CDR3aa: CASSQEAGGHVTLAKNIQYF
CDR3nt: TGCGCCAGCAGCCAAGAGGCGGGGGGACACGTCACATTAGCCAAAAACATTCAGTACTTC
d_gene: TRBD2
j_gene: TRBJ2-4
abundance: once
v_gene: TRBV4-1

CDR3aa: CASSVDSSIIAKNIQYF
CDR3nt: TGTGCCAGCAGTGTCGACTCTTCTATAATAGCCAAAAACATTCAGTACTTC
d_gene: .
j_gene: TRBJ2-4
abundance: .
v_gene: TRBV2

CDR3aa: CASSLKGSKNIQYF
CDR3nt: TGTGCCAGCAGCTTGAAAGGTTCCAAAAACATTCAGTACTTC
d_gene: .
j_gene: TRBJ2-4
abundance: once
v_gene: TRBV5-8

CDR3aa: CASAYTGTGNFYEQYF
CDR3nt: TGTGCCAGCGCGTATACCGGGACAGGGAATTTCTACGAGCAGTACTTC
d_gene: TRBD1
j_gene: TRBJ2-7
abundance: .
v_gene: TRBV18

CDR3aa: CASSFVVGANVLTF
CDR3nt: TGCGCCAGCAGCTTCGTAGTTGGGGCCAACGTCCTGACTTTC
d_gene: .
j_gene: TRBJ2-6
abundance: .
v_gene: TRBV5-1